This T cell receptor (beta chain) was retrieved from a study of T cells in narcolepsy. Whole-study results and caveats: HCRT-specific and TRIB2-specific autoreactive clonotypes appeared among same-patient CSF and blood CD4+ clonotypes. Autoreactive clonotypes reportedly recurred in blood of same and different patients, not controls.

Note on this clone: Antigen unknown.

TCRdb's table, derived via immunoSEQ multiplex PCR, lists solely in-frame clones and lacks some. Of approximately 35,000 clones in the sample, roughly 87% were seen once. Germline lookup yields CDR1 SGHTA and CDR2 FQGNSA. The CDR3 is made up of 15 amino acids. The V gene lost 4 bases and the J gene lost 8 bases, with 21 bases spanning the gap. This receptor was obtained from a human donor with narcolepsy. Sequenced input: CD45RA- memory CD4+ T cells from PBMCs. The chain links TRBV7-2 to TRBJ2-7, with D perhaps given as TRBD1 or TRBD2 (5 bases each). CDR3 nucleotides: TGTGCCAGCAGCTGGTCTGGGACCGACGTAAGGCAGCAGTACTTC. The encoded protein is CASSWSGTDVRQQYF.